The clone carrying this T cell receptor (beta chain) was detected only a few times. The antigen remains undetermined. Primers: 60 Vbeta forward and 13 Jbeta reverse. Source study methods: There were 80 million to 95 million unique TCR beta chains by a later count, and around 10 million of them were shared. Here immunoSEQ multiplex PCR was the method, and the copy in TCRdb shows in-frame clones only, minus some. V, J and clone size were drawn from that table, and D and trimming were deduced from the DNA. The table has more than 150,000 clones, approximately 80% seen once. With 5 bases clipped from V and 3 bases from J, the junction kept 3 bases outside the gene matches. The CDR3 is 12 amino acids. CDR1 and CDR2 (germline): GTSNPN, SVGIG (reference sequence). This sample is drawn from a study of cytomegalovirus exposure and HLA in healthy donors. General observations from the study: In vitro checks showed that a few CMV-associated chains really do target CMV antigens.

The chain joins TRBV30 to TRBJ1-1, with 7 nucleotides matching TRBD1. The sequence came from a girl between 5 and 17 years old in good health and CMV-seropositive. The specimen was PBMCs. CDR3 region: CAWDREYTEAFF. CDR3 bases: TGTGCCTGGGACAGGGAATACACTGAAGCTTTCTTT.